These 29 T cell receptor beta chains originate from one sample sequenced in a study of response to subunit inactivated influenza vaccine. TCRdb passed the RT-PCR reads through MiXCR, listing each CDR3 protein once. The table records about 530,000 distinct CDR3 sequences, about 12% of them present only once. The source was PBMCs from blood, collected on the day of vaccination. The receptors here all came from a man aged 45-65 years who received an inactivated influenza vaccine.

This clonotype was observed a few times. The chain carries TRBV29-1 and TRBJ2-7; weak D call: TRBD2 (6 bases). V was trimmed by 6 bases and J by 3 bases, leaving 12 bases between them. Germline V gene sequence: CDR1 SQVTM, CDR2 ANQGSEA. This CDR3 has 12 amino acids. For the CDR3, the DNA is TGCAGCGTGGTAGCGGTGGGCTACGAGCAGTACTTC. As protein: CSVVAVGYEQYF.

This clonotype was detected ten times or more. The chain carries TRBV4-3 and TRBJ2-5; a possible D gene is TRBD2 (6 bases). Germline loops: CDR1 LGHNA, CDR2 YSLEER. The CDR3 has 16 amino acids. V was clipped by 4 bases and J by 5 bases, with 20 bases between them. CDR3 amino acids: CASSPKLASEGETQYF. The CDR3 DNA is TGCGCCAGCAGCCCGAAACTAGCTTCAGAAGGGGAGACCCAGTACTTC.

Here the CDR3 reads CASSPSGAAGYEQYF. The DNA for the CDR3 is TGTGCCAGCAGCCCTAGCGGGGCGGCCGGGTACGAGCAGTACTTC. The V gene is TRBV9, the J gene TRBJ2-7; 9 nucleotides agree with TRBD2. CDR1 and CDR2 from the germline V gene are SGDLS and YYNGEE. This CDR3 is 15 amino acids long. The junction had 9 bases not matched to a gene; V was cut back by 4 bases and J by 4 bases.

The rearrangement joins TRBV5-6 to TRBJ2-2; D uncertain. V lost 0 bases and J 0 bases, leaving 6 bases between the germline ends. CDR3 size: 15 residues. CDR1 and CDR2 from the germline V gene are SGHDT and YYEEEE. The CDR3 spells CASSLAVANTGELFF. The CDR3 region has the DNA TGTGCCAGCAGCTTGGCCGTCGCGAACACCGGGGAGCTGTTTTTT.

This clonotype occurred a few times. CDR3 region: CSARDLRGGNTEAFF. The CDR3 bases are TGCAGTGCTAGAGATCTCAGGGGAGGGAACACTGAAGCTTTCTTT. The chain uses TRBV20-1 and TRBJ1-1; possible D gene TRBD1, 6 bases. CDR1 is DFQATT and CDR2 is SNEGSKA in the germline V gene (reference sequence). The germline V and J ends were trimmed by 0 bases and 1 base, with 12 bases remaining between them. This CDR3 is built from 15 residues.

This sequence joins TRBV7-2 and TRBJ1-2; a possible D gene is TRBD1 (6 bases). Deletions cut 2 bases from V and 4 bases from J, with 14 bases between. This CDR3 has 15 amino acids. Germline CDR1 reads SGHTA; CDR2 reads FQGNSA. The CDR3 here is CASSLNGGAGYGYTF. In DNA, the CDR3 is TGTGCCAGCAGCTTAAATGGGGGCGCGGGCTATGGCTACACCTTC.

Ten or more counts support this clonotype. CDR3 nucleotides: TGTGCCAGTAGTATCTGGGCCCAGGGGGGCAATCAGCCCCAGCATTTT. It translates to CASSIWAQGGNQPQHF. The rearrangement links TRBV19 to TRBJ1-5; 7 positions agree with TRBD1. V was clipped by 3 bases and J by 2 bases; unmatched bases: 7. Germline V gene lookup returns CDR1 LNHDA and CDR2 SQIVND (reference sequence). The CDR3 is made up of 16 amino acids. Combining the CDR3 with reference TRBV19 and TRBJ1-5 gives the whole variable domain DGGITQSPKYLFRKEGQNVTLSCEQNLNHDAMYWYRQDPGQGLRLIYYSQIVNDFQKGDIAEGYSVSREKKESFPLTVTSAQKNPTAFYLCASSIWAQGGNQPQHFGDGTRLSIL.

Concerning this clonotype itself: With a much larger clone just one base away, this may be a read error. The CDR3: CASSWLTGATRSDEQFF. In DNA, the CDR3 is TGTGCCAGCAGTTGGCTAACGGGAGCCACTAGGAGCGATGAGCAGTTCTTC. The V gene is TRBV28, the J gene TRBJ2-1; weak D call: TRBD2 (6 bases). Germline values: CDR1 MDHEN, CDR2 SYDVKM. V was clipped by 4 bases and J by 8 bases, with 24 bases between them. The CDR3 consists of 17 residues.

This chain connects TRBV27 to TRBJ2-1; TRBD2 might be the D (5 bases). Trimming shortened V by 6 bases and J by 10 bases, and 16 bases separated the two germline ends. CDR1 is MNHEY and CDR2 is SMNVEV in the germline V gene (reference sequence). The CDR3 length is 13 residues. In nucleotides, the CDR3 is TGTGCCAGCAGACAAATACTAGTAGGCGAGCAGTTCTTC. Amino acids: CASRQILVGEQFF.

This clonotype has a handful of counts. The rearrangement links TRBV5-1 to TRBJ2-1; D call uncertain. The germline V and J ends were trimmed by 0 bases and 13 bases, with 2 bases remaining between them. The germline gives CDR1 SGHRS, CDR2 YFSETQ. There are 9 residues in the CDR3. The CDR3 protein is CASSLGQFF. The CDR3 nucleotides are TGCGCCAGCAGCTTGGGCCAGTTCTTC.

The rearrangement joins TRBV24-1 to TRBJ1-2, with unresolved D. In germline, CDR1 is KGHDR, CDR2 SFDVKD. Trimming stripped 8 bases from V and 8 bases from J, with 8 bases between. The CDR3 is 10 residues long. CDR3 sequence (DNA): TGTGCCACCAACGGGAAAGGCTACACCTTC. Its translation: CATNGKGYTF.

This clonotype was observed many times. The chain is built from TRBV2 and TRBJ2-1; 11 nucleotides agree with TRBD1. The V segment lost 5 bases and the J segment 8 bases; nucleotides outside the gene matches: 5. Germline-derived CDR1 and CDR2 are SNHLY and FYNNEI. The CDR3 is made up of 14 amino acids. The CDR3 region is CASSLGQGAHEQFF. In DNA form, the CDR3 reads TGTGCCAGCAGTTTAGGACAGGGGGCCCATGAGCAGTTCTTC.

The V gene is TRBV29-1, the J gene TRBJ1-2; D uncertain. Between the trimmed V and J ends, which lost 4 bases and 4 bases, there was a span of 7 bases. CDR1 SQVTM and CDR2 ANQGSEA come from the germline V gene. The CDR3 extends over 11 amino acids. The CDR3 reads CSVVARYGYTF. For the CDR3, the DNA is TGCAGCGTTGTCGCTCGCTATGGCTACACCTTC. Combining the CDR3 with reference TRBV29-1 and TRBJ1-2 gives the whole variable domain SAVISQKPSRDICQRGTSLTIQCQVDSQVTMMFWYRQQPGQSLTLIATANQGSEATYESGFVIDKFPISRPNLTFSTLTVSNMSPEDSSIYLCSVVARYGYTFGSGTRLTVV.

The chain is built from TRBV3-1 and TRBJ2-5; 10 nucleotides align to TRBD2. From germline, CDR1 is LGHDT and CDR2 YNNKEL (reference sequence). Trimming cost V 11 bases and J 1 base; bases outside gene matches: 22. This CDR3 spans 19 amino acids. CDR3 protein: CASTQVLQREGPLQETQYF. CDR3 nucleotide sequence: TGTGCCTCCACCCAAGTTCTCCAGCGGGAGGGCCCTCTCCAAGAGACCCAGTACTTC.

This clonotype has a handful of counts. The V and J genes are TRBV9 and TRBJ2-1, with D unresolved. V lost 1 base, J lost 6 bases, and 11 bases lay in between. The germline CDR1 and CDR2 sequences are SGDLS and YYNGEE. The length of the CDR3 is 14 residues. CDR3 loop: CASSVTDLGNEQFF. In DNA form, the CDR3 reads TGTGCCAGCAGCGTAACGGACCTGGGCAATGAGCAGTTCTTC. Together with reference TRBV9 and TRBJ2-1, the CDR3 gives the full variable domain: DSGVTQTPKHLITATGQRVTLRCSPRSGDLSVYWYQQSLDQGLQFLIQYYNGEERAKGNILERFSAQQFPDLHSELNLSSLELGDSALYFCASSVTDLGNEQFFGPGTRLTVL.

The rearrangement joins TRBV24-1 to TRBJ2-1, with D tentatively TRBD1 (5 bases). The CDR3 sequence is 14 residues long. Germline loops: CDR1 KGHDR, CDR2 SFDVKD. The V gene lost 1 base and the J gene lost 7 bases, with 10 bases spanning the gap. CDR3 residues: CATSDFPRVNEQFF. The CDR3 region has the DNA TGTGCCACCAGTGATTTCCCCAGGGTAAATGAGCAGTTCTTC.

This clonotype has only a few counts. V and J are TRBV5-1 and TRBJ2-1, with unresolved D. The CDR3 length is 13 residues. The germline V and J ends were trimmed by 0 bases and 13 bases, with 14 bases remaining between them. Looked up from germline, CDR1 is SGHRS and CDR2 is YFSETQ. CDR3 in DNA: TGCGCCAGCAGCTTGGGCCTAATCGACGCACAGTTCTTC. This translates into CASSLGLIDAQFF.

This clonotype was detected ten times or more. The CDR3 protein is CASARGRDRGTDTQYF. The CDR3 DNA follows: TGTGCCAGCGCCCGCGGCCGGGACAGGGGCACAGATACGCAGTATTTT. The chain employs TRBV12-3 or TRBV12-4 and TRBJ2-3; 9 positions agree with TRBD1. There are 16 residues in the CDR3. V lost 8 bases and J lost 1; bases outside the gene matches: 10.

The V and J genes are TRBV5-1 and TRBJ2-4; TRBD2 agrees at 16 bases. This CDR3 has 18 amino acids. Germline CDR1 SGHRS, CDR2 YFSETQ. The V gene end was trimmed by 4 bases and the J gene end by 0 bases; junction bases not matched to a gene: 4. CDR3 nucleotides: TGCGCCAGCAGCGAGGGACTAGCGGGAGGGCCAGCCAAAAACATTCAGTACTTC. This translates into CASSEGLAGGPAKNIQYF.

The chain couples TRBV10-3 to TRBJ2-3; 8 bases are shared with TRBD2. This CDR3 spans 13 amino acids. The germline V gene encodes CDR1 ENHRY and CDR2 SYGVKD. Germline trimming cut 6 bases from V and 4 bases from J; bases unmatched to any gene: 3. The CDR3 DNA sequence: TGTGCCATCAGCGGGGGGGCCTCAGATACGCAGTATTTT. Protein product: CAISGGASDTQYF.

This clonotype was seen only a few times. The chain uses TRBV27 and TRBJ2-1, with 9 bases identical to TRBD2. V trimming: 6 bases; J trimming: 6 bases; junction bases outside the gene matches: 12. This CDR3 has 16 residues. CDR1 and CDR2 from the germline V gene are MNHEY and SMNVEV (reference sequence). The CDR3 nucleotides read TGTGCCAGCAGGAGAGGTAGCGGGAGATGGGGCAATGAGCAGTTCTTC. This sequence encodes CASRRGSGRWGNEQFF.

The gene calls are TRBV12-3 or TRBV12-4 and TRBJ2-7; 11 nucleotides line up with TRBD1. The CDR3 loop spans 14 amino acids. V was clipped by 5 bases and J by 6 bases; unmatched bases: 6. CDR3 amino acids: CASSGQGAQSEQYF. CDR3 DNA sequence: TGTGCCAGCAGTGGACAGGGGGCCCAGAGCGAGCAGTACTTC.

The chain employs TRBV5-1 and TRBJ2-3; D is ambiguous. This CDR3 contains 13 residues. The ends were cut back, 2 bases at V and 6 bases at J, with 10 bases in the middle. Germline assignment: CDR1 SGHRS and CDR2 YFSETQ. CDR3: CASSFRDEDTQYF. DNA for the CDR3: TGCGCCAGCAGCTTTCGTGACGAGGATACGCAGTATTTT.

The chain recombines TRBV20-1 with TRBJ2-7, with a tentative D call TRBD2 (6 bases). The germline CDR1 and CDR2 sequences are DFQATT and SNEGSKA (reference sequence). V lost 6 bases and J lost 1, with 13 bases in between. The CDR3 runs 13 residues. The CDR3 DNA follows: TGCAGTGCCCCAGTGGGGGGATCCTACGAGCAGTACTTC. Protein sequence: CSAPVGGSYEQYF.

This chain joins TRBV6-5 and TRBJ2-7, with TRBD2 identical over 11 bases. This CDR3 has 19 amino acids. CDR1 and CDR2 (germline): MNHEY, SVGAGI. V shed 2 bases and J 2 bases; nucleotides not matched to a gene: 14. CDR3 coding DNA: TGTGCCAGCAGTTACCTAGCGGGGGGCCTCCACATCTCTACCTACGAGCAGTACTTC. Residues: CASSYLAGGLHISTYEQYF.

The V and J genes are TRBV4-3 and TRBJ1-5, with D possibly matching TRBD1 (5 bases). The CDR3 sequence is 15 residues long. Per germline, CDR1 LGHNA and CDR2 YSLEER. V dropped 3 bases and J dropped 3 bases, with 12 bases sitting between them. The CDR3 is CASSQDPGLNQPQHF. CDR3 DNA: TGCGCCAGCAGCCAGGATCCAGGGCTCAATCAGCCCCAGCATTTT.

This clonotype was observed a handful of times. CDR3 coding DNA: TGTGCCAGCAGCACCACAGGGGACAATGAGCAGTTCTTC. It codes for CASSTTGDNEQFF. The gene calls are TRBV7-9 and TRBJ2-1; 7 nucleotides line up with TRBD1. The CDR3 totals 13 residues. V shed 5 bases and J 5 bases; nucleotides not matched to a gene: 3. CDR1 SEHNR and CDR2 FQNEAQ come from the germline V gene (reference sequence).

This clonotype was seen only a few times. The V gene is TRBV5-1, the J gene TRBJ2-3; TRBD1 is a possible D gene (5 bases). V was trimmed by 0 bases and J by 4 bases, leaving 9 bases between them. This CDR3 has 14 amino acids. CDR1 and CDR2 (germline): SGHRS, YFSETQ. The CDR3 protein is CASSLAKGADTQYF. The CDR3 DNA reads TGCGCCAGCAGCTTGGCCAAAGGGGCAGATACGCAGTATTTT.

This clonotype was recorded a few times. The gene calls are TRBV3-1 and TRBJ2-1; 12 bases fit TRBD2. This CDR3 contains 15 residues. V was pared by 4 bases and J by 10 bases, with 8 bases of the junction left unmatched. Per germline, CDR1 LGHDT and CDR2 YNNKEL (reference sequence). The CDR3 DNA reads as TGTGCCAGCAGCCCTAGCGGGAGGGCCCGGGGAGAGCAGTTCTTC. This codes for CASSPSGRARGEQFF.